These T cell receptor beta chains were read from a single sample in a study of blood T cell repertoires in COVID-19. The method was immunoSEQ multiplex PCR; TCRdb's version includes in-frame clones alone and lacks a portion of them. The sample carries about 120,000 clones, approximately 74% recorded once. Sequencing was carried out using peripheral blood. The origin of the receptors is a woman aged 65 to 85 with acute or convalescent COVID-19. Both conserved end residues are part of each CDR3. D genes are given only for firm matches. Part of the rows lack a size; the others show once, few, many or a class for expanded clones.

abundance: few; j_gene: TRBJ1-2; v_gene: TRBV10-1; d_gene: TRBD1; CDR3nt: TGCGCCAGCAGTATTTCCGGGACAGGGGCAAGTGGTTGTTATGGCTACACCTTC; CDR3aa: CASSISGTGASGCYGYTF
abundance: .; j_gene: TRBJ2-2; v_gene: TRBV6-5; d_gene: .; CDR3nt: TGTGCCAGCAGGCCGGACACCGTGAACACCGGGGAGCTGTTTTTT; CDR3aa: CASRPDTVNTGELFF
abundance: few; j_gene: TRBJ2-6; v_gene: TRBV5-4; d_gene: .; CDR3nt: TGTGCCAGCAGCTTGTATGGGGCTCCGGGGGCCAACGTCCTGACTTTC; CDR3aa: CASSLYGAPGANVLTF
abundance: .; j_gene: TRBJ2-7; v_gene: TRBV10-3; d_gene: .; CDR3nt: TGTGCCATCAGTGCCGCCGGTGAGGGAGAGCAGTACTTC; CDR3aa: CAISAAGEGEQYF
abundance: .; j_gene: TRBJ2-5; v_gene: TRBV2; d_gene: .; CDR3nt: TGTGCCACCCGGCGGGGCTCGTACCAAGAGACCCAGTACTTC; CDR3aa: CATRRGSYQETQYF
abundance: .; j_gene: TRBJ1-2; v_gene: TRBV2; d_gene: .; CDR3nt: TGTGCCAGCAGTGGCGCAGCTAGATATGGCTACACCTTC; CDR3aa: CASSGAARYGYTF
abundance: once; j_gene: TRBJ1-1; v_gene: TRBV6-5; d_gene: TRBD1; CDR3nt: TGTGCCAGCAGTTGGGGTTTGGGACAGCTACACACTGAAGCTTTCTTT; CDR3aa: CASSWGLGQLHTEAFF
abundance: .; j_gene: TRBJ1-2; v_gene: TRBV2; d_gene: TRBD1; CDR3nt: TGTGCCAGCAGTCCACCGACAGGGCTGAGAGGCTACACCTTC; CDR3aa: CASSPPTGLRGYTF
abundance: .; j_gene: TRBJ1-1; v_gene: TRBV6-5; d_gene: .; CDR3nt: TGTGCCAGCAGTCTTCGACGGACAGCCCATGAAGCTTTCTTT; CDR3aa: CASSLRRTAHEAFF
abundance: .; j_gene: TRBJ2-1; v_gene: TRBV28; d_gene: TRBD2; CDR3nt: TGTGCCAGCAGCCTTATAGCGGGAGGGTACAATGAGCAGTTCTTC; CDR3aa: CASSLIAGGYNEQFF
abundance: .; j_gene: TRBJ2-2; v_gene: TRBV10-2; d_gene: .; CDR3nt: TGCGCCAGCGAAGACCAGGGGAGGAACACCGGGGAGCTGTTTTTT; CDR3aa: CASEDQGRNTGELFF
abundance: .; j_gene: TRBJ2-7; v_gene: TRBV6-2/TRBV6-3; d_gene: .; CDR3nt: TGTGCCAGCAGTTACGGGGGACACAATGCCTACGAGCAGTACTTC; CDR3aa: CASSYGGHNAYEQYF
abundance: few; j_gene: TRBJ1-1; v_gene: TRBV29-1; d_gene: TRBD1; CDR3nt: TGCAGCGCCCTGGGACAGACGAACACTGAAGCTTTCTTT; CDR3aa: CSALGQTNTEAFF
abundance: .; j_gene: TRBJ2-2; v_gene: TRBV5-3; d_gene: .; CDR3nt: TGTGCCACCCCTCGCAGGTCGACCGGGGAGCTGTTTTTT; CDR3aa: CATPRRSTGELFF
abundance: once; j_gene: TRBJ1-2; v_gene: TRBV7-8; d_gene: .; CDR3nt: TGTGCCAGCAGCCTCGGGACTAACTATGGCTACACCTTC; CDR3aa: CASSLGTNYGYTF
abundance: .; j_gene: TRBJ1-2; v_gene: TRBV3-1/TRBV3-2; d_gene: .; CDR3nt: TGTACCAGCAGCCAAGCCTCTGGGGCTATACCTAGGAACTATGGCTACACCTTC; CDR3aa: CTSSQASGAIPRNYGYTF
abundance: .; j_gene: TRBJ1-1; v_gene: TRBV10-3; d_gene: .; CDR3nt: TGTGCCATCAGTGAGGGTAGGGGATTGGGGATGAACACTGAAGCTTTCTTT; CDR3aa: CAISEGRGLGMNTEAFF
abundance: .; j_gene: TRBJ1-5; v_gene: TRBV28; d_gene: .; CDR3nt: TGTGCCAGCAGAATGCGGACAGTAAGTCAGCCCCAGCATTTT; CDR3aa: CASRMRTVSQPQHF
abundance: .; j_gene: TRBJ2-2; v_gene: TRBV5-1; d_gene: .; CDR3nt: TGCGCCAGCAGCAAGGACAGTAACACCGGGGAGCTGTTTTTT; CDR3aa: CASSKDSNTGELFF
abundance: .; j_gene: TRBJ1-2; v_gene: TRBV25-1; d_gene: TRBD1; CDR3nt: TGTGCCAGCAGTGAATTGAGGGGGCGCGGTGGCTACACCTTC; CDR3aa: CASSELRGRGGYTF
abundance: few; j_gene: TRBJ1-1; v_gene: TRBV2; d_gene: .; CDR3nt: TGTGCCAGCAGTGCTAAGCTCGGGGGAAACACTGAAGCTTTCTTT; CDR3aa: CASSAKLGGNTEAFF
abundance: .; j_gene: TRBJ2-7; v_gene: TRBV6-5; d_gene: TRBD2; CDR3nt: TGTGCCAGCAATTGGGGACCGGGGGGGGGCGAGCAGTACTTC; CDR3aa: CASNWGPGGGEQYF
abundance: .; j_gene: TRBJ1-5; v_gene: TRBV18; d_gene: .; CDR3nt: TGTGCCAGCTCACCTACGACAAGGGGTGGCAATCAGCCCCAGCATTTT; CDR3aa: CASSPTTRGGNQPQHF
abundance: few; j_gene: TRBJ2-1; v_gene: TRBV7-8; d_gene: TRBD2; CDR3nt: TGTGCCAGCAGCCCCGGGGGGAACTCCTACAATGAGCAGTTCTTC; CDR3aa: CASSPGGNSYNEQFF
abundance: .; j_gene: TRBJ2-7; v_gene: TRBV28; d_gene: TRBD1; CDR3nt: TGTGCCAGCAGAGACAGGGCCTACGAGCAGTACTTC; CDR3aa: CASRDRAYEQYF
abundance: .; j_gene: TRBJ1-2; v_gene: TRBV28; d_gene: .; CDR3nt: TGTGCCAGCTCGGGTGTGGGTCGGAGTAGTCTGAACTATGGCTACACCTTC; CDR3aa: CASSGVGRSSLNYGYTF
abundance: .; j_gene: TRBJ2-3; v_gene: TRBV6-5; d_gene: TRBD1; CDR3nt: TGTGCCAGCAACACTGGGACAGGGAGGGGAGATACGCAGTATTTT; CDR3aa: CASNTGTGRGDTQYF
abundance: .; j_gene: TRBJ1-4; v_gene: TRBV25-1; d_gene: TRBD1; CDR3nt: TGTGCCAGCACCGGACAGGGGCCAACTAATGAAAAACTGTTTTTT; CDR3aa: CASTGQGPTNEKLFF
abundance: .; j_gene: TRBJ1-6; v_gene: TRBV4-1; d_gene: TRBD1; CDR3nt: TGCGCCAGCAGCCAAGACGAGGGGGCCTGGTCACCCCTCCACTTT; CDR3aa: CASSQDEGAWSPLHF
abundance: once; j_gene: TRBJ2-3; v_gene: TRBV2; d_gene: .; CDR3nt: TGTGCCAGTAAACAGGTTTACACAGATACGCAGTATTTT; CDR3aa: CASKQVYTDTQYF
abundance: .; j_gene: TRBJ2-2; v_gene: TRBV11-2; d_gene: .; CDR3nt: TGTGCCAGCAGCTTAAGTGGGGGGACCGGGGAGCTGTTTTTT; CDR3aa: CASSLSGGTGELFF
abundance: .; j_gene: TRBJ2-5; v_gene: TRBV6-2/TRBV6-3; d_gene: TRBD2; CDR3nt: TGTGCCAGCAGTTATACTAGCGGGGGGCCAGAGACCCAGTACTTC; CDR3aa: CASSYTSGGPETQYF
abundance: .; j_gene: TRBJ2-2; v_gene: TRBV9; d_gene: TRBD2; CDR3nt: TGTGCCAGCAGCGTAGCTAGCGGGAGTACCGGGGAGCTGTTTTTT; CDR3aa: CASSVASGSTGELFF
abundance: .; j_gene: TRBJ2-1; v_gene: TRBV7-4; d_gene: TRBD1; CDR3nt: TGTGCCAGACCAATGTCGGGACAGGCCTACAATGAGCAGTTCTTC; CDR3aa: CARPMSGQAYNEQFF
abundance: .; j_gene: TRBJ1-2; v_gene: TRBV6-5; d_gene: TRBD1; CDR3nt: TGTGCCAGCAGTTACTCCGGACAGGGGAACTATGGCTACACCTTC; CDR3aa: CASSYSGQGNYGYTF
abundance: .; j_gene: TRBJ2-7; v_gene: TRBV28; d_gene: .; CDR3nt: TGTGCCAGCAGTCCTCAGGGACTTTCACATCCCTACGAGCAGTACTTC; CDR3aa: CASSPQGLSHPYEQYF
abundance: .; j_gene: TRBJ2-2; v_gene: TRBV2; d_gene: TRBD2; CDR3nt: TGTGCCAGCAGTGAACCGCCGACTAGCGGGGGGGGCGGCACCGGGGAGCTGTTTTTT; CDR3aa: CASSEPPTSGGGGTGELFF
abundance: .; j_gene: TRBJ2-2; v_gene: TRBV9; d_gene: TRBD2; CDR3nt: TGTGCCAGCAGCGCCCGGGAGCAGCGGGGGACCGGGGAGCTGTTTTTT; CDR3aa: CASSAREQRGTGELFF
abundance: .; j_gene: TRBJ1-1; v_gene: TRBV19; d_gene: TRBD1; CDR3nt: TGTGCCAGTAGTATAGATGACCCGACAGGGTGGTTACCCGACACTGAAGCTTTCTTT; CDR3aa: CASSIDDPTGWLPDTEAFF
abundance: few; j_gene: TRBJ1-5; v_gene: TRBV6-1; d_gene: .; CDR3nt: TGTGCCAGCAGTGAATGGGGGGATAGCAATCAGCCCCAGCATTTT; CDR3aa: CASSEWGDSNQPQHF
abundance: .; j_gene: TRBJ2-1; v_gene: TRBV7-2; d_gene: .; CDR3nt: TGTGCCAGCAGGCCACAGGGTCCCCGCTCCTACAATGAGCAGTTCTTC; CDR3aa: CASRPQGPRSYNEQFF